This T cell receptor beta chain appears in the sequencing data of a study of regulatory T cells in long-lasting Graves disease. With regard to this clonotype: The germline gene is not matched at one end of the junction; a read error may be the cause.

The time point here: newly diagnosed GD, antithyroid drugs for less than 3 months. RNA from PBMCs was the source of the TCR library. Patients of an endocrinology department in Xi'an, China, were included. CDR3-region Arm-PCR and iRepertoire HTBI primers produced the TCR beta libraries. TCRdb processed the multiplex PCR reads anew with MiXCR; each CDR3 protein has one entry. Among 360,000 or so distinct CDR3 sequences listed, approximately 12% were seen once. The germline gives CDR1 MNHEY, CDR2 SMNVEV (reference sequence). CDR3 length equals 13 residues. The same specimen was also included in a second study, on T cells in Graves' hyperthyroidism and ophthalmopathy. From that report: In the blood, most expanded thyroid clonotypes above 0.001 appeared as well.

This TCR derives from a woman aged 18-30 years with Graves disease. The J gene is TRBJ1-2, the V gene TRBV27, with D uncertain. Sequenced material: peripheral blood mononuclear cells (PBMCs), taken at new diagnosis, from a patient treated with antithyroid drugs. The CDR3 DNA follows: TGTGCCAGCAGGGACCTATCGAACTATGGCTGCACCTTC. Protein product: CASRDLSNYGCTF.